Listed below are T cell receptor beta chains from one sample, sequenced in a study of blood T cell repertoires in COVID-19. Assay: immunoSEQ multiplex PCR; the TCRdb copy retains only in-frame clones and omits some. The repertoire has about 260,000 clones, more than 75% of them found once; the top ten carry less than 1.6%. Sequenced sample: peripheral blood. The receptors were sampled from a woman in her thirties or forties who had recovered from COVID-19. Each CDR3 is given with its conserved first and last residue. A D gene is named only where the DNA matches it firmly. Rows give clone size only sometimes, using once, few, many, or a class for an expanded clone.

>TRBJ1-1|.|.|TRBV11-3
TGTGCCAGCAGCTATCCTTCAGGGGTGAGCACTGAAGCTTTCTTT
CASSYPSGVSTEAFF
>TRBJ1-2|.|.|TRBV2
TGTGCCAGCAGCCTGGAGGGCCGTGACTATGGCTACACCTTC
CASSLEGRDYGYTF
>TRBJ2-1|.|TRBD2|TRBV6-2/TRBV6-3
TGTGCCAGCAGTTACTCGGAGCGGGGGGAATTCTTC
CASSYSERGEFF
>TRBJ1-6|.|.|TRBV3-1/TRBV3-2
TGTGCCAGCAGCCCCCGTGAGGGCGGTAATTCACCCCTCCACTTT
CASSPREGGNSPLHF
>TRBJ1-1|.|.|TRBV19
TGTGCCAGTAGTGCCCATGCGGGGGGGCTCCCTGAAGCTTTCTTT
CASSAHAGGLPEAFF
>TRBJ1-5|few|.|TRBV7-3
TGTGCCAGCAGCTTAACGCACGGGGTAAATCAGCCCCAGCATTTT
CASSLTHGVNQPQHF
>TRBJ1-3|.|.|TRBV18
TGTGCCAGCTCACCTACCACTCTTTCGCCGGGAAACACCATATATTTT
CASSPTTLSPGNTIYF
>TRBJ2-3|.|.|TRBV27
TGTGCCAGCAGTCCATCGGCTCAAGGAGGGGCAGATACGCAGTATTTT
CASSPSAQGGADTQYF
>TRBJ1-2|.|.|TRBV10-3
TGTGCCATCAGTGAACAGGAAAGTAACTATGGCTACACCTTC
CAISEQESNYGYTF
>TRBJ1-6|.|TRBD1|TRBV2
TGTGCCAGCAGTTCGGAAACAGGGGGATCACCCCTCCACTTT
CASSSETGGSPLHF
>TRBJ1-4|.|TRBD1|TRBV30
TGTGCCTGGAGTGTAGCAGGGGGTGAAAAACTGTTTTTT
CAWSVAGGEKLFF
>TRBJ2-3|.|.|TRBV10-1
TGCGCCAGCAGTGTTCCTGGAGAAGCAGATACGCAGTATTTT
CASSVPGEADTQYF
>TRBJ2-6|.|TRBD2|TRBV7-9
TGTGCCAGCAGCACAATGTCGGGGGACTACTACTCTGGGGCCAACGTCCTGACTTTC
CASSTMSGDYYSGANVLTF
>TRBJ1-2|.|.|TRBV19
TGTGCCAGTAGTATGACCGGGATGGGCGGCTACACCTTC
CASSMTGMGGYTF
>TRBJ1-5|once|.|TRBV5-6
TGTGCCAGCAGCTTGTACGACAGAGAGAATCAGCCCCAGCATTTT
CASSLYDRENQPQHF
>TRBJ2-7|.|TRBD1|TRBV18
TGTGCCAGCTCACCGCAGGGACAGAGCTACGAGCAGTACTTC
CASSPQGQSYEQYF
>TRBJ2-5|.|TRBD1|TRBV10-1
TGCGCCAGCAGTCCTGGGGACAGCCAAGAGACCCAGTACTTC
CASSPGDSQETQYF
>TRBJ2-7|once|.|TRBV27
TGTGCCAGCAGTTTCGGCGGGAAGGGCACCTACGAGCAGTACTTC
CASSFGGKGTYEQYF
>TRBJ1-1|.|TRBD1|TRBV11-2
TGTGCCAGCAGCTTCGGACAGGCGAGGCCAGGAGAAGCTTTCTTT
CASSFGQARPGEAFF
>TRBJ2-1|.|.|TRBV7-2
TGTGCCAGCAGCTTAACTAAGTCTGCGGCCTACAATGAGCAGTTCTTC
CASSLTKSAAYNEQFF
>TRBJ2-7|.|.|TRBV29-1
TGCAGCGTTGGTGGGGCTTCCTACGAGCAGTACTTC
CSVGGASYEQYF
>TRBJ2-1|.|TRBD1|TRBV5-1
TGCGCCAGCAGCCCGCTACAGGGGCTGAATGAGCAGTTCTTC
CASSPLQGLNEQFF
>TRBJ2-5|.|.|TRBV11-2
TGTGCCAGCAGCTTAAGGTTCCGCAGGCAAGAGACCCAGTACTTC
CASSLRFRRQETQYF
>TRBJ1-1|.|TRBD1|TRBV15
TGTGCCACCAGCTTCCGGGACAGGGCCCGCACTGAAGCTTTCTTT
CATSFRDRARTEAFF
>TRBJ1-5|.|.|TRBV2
TGTGCCAGCAGTGAAGGGGATCCAAGGGGGCAGCCCCAGCATTTT
CASSEGDPRGQPQHF
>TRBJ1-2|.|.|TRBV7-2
TGTGCCAGCAGCCCAACAGGGATTGGCTACACCTTC
CASSPTGIGYTF
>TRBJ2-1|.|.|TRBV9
TGTGCCAGCAGCGACGCTCCGTGGGGCGAGCAGTTCTTC
CASSDAPWGEQFF